Below, 5 T cell receptor beta chains from the same sample are listed, as sequenced in a study of T cell repertoires in cytomegalovirus infection. TCRdb reprocessed the reads with MiXCR, giving one entry per CDR3 protein. The sample has 200,000 to 300,000 distinct CDR3 sequences, 12% seen once. Sequenced: PBMCs. The receptor set was obtained from a human donor in good health (CMV status not recorded). Some clones in this sample may be carry-over from other donors' samples.

At least ten counts were recorded for this clonotype. The chain links TRBV7-2 to TRBJ1-6; 7 positions agree with TRBD1. Germline loops: CDR1 SGHTA, CDR2 FQGNSA. V shed 5 bases, J shed 11 bases, and the junction held 12 bases outside the gene matches. The CDR3 runs 15 residues. The CDR3 DNA sequence: TGTGCCAGCAGCCGCGAAGGGAGGGGGCTTACACCCCTCCACTTT. It codes for CASSREGRGLTPLHF.

This clonotype was seen only a few times. For the CDR3, the DNA is TGTGCCAGCAGCTTCGACCAGAGATACGAGCAGTACTTC. Its protein is CASSFDQRYEQYF. This chain links TRBV7-2 with TRBJ2-7; no firm D call. CDR1 is SGHTA, CDR2 FQGNSA, per germline. Trimming removed 3 bases from V and 4 bases from J, with 10 bases in between. The CDR3 is made up of 13 amino acids. The complete variable domain, with remaining parts taken from reference TRBV7-2 and TRBJ2-7, reads GAGVSQSPSNKVTEKGKDVELRCDPISGHTALYWYRQSLGQGLEFLIYFQGNSAPDKSGLPSDRFSAERTGGSVSTLTIQRTQQEDSAVYLCASSFDQRYEQYFGPGTRLTVT.

This clonotype was counted between two and nine times. V usage is TRBV6-2 or TRBV6-3 and J usage is TRBJ2-6; D may be TRBD2 (6 bases). The ends were cut back, 8 bases at V and 1 base at J, with 12 bases in the middle. Per the germline V gene, CDR1 is MNHEY and CDR2 is SVGEGT. The CDR3 contains 15 residues. In DNA form, the CDR3 reads TGTGCCAGCGGGCTAGCGCCTTCTGGGGCCAACGTCCTGACTTTC. Residues: CASGLAPSGANVLTF.

V gene TRBV2 combines with J gene TRBJ2-5; a possible D gene is TRBD2 (6 bases). Germline lookup yields CDR1 SNHLY and CDR2 FYNNEI. Between the trimmed V and J ends, which lost 3 bases and 2 bases, there was a span of 10 bases. CDR3 size: 14 residues. In nucleotides, the CDR3 is TGTGCCAGCAGTGAGGATCGGGGGCAAGAGACCCAGTACTTC. Protein product: CASSEDRGQETQYF. Full variable domain (rest looked up from reference TRBV2 and TRBJ2-5): EPEVTQTPSHQVTQMGQEVILRCVPISNHLYFYWYRQILGQKVEFLVSFYNNEISEKSEIFDDQFSVERPDGSNFTLKIRSTKLEDSAMYFCASSEDRGQETQYFGPGTRLLVL.

The chain couples TRBV6-8 to TRBJ2-1, with TRBD2 identical over 7 bases. The CDR3 totals 13 residues. Germline V gene sequence: CDR1 MNHGY, CDR2 SAAAGT. V trimming: 7 bases; J trimming: 8 bases; junction bases outside the gene matches: 8. The chain's CDR3 is CASTPGGRDEQFF. The CDR3, as DNA: TGTGCCAGCACCCCCGGGGGGAGGGATGAGCAGTTCTTC.